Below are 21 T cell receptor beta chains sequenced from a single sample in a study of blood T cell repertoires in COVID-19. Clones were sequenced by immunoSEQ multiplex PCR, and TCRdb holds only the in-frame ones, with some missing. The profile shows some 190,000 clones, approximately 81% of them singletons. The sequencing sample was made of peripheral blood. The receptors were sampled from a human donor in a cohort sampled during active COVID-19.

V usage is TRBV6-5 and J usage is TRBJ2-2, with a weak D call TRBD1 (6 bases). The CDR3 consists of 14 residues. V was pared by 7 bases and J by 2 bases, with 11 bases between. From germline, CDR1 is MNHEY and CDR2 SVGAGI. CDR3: CASTWTANTGELFF. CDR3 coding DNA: TGTGCCAGCACGTGGACAGCAAACACCGGGGAGCTGTTTTTT.

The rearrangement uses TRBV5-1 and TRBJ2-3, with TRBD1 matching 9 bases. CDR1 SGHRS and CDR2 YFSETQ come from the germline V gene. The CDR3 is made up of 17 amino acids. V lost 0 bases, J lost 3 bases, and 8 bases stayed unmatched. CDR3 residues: CASSLEQGAMWTDTQYF. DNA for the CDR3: TGCGCCAGCAGCTTGGAACAGGGGGCTATGTGGACAGATACGCAGTATTTT. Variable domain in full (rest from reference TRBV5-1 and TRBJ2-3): KAGVTQTPRYLIKTRGQQVTLSCSPISGHRSVSWYQQTPGQGLQFLFEYFSETQRNKGNFPGRFSGRQFSNSRSEMNVSTLELGDSALYLCASSLEQGAMWTDTQYFGPGTRLTVL.

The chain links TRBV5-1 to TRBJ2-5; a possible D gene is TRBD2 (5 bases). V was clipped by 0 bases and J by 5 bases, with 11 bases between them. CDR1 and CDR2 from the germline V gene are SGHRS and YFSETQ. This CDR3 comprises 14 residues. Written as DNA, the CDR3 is TGCGCCAGCAGCTTGGATGCAGGACTGGAGACCCAGTACTTC. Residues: CASSLDAGLETQYF.

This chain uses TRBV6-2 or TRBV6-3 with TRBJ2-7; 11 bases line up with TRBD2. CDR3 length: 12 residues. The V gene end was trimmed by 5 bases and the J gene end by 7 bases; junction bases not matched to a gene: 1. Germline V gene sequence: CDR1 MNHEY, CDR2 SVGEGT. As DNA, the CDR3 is TGTGCCAGCAGTAGGACTAGCGGGGAGCAGTACGTC. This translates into CASSRTSGEQYV.

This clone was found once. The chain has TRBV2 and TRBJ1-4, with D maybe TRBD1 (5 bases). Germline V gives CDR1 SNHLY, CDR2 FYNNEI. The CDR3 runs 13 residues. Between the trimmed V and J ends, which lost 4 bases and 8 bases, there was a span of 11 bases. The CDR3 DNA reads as TGTGCCAGCAGTGTGGGGCGGATGGAAAAACTGTTTTTT. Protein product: CASSVGRMEKLFF.

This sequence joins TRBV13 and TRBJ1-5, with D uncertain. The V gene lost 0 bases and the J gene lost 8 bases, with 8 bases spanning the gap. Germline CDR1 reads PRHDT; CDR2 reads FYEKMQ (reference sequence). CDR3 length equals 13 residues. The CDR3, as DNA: TGTGCCAGCAGCTTAGGTGAGGGAGAGCCCCAGCATTTT. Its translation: CASSLGEGEPQHF.

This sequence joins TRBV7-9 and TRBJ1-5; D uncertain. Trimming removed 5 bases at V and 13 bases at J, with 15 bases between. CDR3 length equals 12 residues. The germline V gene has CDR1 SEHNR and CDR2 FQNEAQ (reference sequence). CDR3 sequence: CASSPMGGKQHF. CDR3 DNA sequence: TGTGCCAGCAGCCCAATGGGAGGCAAACAGCATTTT.

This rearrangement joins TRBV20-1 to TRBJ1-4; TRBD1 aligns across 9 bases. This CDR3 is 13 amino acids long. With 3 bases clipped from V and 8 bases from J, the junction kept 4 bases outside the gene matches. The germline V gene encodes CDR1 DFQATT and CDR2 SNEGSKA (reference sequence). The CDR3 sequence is CSASTGGREKLFF. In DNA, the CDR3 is TGCAGTGCTAGTACAGGGGGCCGGGAAAAACTGTTTTTT.

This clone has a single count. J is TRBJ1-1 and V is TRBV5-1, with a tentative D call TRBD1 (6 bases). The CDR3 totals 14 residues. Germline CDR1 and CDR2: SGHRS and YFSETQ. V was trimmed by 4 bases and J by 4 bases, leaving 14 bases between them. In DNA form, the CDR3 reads TGCGCCAGCAGCCCCCTTCTGGACAGCACTGAAGCTTTCTTT. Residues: CASSPLLDSTEAFF. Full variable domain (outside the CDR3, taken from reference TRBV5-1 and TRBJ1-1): KAGVTQTPRYLIKTRGQQVTLSCSPISGHRSVSWYQQTPGQGLQFLFEYFSETQRNKGNFPGRFSGRQFSNSRSEMNVSTLELGDSALYLCASSPLLDSTEAFFGQGTRLTVV.

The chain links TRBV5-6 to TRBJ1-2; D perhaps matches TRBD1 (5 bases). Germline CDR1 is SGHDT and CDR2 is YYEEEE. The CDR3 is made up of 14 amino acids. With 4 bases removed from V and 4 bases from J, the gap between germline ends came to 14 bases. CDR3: CASSLSGTGYGYTF. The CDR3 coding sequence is TGTGCCAGCAGCCTTTCGGGTACAGGCTATGGCTACACCTTC.

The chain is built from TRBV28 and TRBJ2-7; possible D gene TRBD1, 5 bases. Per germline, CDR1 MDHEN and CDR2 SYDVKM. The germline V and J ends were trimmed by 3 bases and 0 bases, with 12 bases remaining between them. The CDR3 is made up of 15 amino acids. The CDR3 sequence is CASSLGPPSSYEQYF. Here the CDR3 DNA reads TGTGCCAGCAGTTTGGGGCCTCCGAGCTCCTACGAGCAGTACTTC. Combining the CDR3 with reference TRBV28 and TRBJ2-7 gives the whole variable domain DVKVTQSSRYLVKRTGEKVFLECVQDMDHENMFWYRQDPGLGLRLIYFSYDVKMKEKGDIPEGYSVSREKKERFSLILESASTNQTSMYLCASSLGPPSSYEQYFGPGTRLTVT.

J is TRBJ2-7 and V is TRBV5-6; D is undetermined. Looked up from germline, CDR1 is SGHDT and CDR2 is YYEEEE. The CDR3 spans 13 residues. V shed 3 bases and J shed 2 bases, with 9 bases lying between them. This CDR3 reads CASSWALAYEQYV. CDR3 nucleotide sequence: TGTGCCAGCAGCTGGGCCCTGGCCTACGAGCAGTACGTC.

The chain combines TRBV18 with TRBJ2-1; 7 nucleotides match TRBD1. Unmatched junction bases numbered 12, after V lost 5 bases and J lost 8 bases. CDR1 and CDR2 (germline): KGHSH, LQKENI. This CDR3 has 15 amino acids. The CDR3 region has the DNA TGTGCCAGCTCAACGACAGGGAATGACTATCATGAGCAGTTCTTC. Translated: CASSTTGNDYHEQFF.

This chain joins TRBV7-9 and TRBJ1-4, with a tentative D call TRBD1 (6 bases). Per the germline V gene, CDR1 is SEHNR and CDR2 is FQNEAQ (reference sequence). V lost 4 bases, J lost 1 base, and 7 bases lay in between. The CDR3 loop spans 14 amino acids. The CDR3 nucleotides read TGTGCCAGCAGCTGGGGGCTAACTAATGAAAAACTGTTTTTT. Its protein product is CASSWGLTNEKLFF.

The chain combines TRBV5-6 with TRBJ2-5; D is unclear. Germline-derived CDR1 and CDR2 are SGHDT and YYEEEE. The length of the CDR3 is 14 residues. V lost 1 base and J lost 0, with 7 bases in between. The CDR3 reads CASSLTRNQETQYF. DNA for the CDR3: TGTGCCAGCAGCTTGACGAGAAACCAAGAGACCCAGTACTTC.

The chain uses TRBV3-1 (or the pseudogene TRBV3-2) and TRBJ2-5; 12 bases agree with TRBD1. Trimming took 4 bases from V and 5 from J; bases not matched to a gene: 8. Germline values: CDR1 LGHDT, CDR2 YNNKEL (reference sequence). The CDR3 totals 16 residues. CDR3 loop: CASSRSGTGGRETQYF. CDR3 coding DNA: TGTGCCAGCAGCCGATCCGGGACAGGGGGCAGGGAGACCCAGTACTTC.

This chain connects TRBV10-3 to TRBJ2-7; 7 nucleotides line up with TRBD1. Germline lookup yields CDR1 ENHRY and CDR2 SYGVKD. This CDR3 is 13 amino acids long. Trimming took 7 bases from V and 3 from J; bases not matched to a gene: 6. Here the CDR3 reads CAITARDSYEQYF. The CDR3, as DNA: TGTGCCATCACTGCTCGGGACAGCTACGAGCAGTACTTC.

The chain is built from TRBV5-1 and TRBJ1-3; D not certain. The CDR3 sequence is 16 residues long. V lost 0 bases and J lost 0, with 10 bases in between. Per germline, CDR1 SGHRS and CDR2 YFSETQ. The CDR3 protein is CASSLGFDSSGNTIYF. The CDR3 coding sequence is TGCGCCAGCAGCTTGGGGTTCGATAGCTCTGGAAACACCATATATTTT.

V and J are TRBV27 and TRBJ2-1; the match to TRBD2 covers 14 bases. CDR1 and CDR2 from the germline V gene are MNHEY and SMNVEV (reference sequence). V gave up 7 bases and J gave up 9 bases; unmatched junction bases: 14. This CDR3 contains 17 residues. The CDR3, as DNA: TGTGCCAGCAAAGGTTGGGAGACTAGCGGGAGGGGCCCTGAGCAGTTCTTC. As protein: CASKGWETSGRGPEQFF.

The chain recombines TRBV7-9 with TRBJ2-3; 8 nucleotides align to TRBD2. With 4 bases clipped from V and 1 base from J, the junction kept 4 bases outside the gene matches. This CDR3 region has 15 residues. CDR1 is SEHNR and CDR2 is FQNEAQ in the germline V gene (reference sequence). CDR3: CASSWLRGGTDTQYF. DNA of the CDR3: TGTGCCAGCAGCTGGTTGCGGGGGGGCACAGATACGCAGTATTTT.

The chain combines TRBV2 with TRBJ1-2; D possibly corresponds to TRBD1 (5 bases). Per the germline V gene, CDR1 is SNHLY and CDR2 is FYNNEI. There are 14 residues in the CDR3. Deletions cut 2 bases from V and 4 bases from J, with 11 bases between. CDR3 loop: CASSEQGPPYGYTF. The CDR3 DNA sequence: TGTGCCAGCAGTGAACAGGGTCCCCCCTATGGCTACACCTTC.